Sequencing of this TCR beta chain was carried out in a study of T cell repertoires in cytomegalovirus infection. Study-level background: CMV infection together with matching HLA type was indicated by public TCR beta signatures. Findings of the study overall: Within the response measured ex vivo, HLA-C-restricted CMV-specific TCR beta clonotypes were dominant.

For this clonotype: The antigen remains unidentified.

The V gene's germline CDR1 is MNHEY and CDR2 SVGEGT. CDR3 length: 16 amino acids. Trimming shortened V by 4 bases and J by 2 bases, and 16 bases separated the two germline ends. TCRdb called the reads again in MiXCR, with one record for every CDR3 protein. The sample carries 250,000 or so distinct CDR3 sequences, more than 15% recorded once. Sequenced: CD8+ T cells from PBMCs. The V and J genes are TRBV6-2 or TRBV6-3 and TRBJ2-3; a possible D gene is TRBD2 (5 bases). This sequence originates from a human donor in good health (CMV status not recorded). Some clones in this sample may be carry-over from other donors' samples. CDR3 in DNA: TGTGCCAGCAGTTCCACTAGGTCCACCACCACAGATACGCAGTATTTT. Translating gives CASSSTRSTTTDTQYF.